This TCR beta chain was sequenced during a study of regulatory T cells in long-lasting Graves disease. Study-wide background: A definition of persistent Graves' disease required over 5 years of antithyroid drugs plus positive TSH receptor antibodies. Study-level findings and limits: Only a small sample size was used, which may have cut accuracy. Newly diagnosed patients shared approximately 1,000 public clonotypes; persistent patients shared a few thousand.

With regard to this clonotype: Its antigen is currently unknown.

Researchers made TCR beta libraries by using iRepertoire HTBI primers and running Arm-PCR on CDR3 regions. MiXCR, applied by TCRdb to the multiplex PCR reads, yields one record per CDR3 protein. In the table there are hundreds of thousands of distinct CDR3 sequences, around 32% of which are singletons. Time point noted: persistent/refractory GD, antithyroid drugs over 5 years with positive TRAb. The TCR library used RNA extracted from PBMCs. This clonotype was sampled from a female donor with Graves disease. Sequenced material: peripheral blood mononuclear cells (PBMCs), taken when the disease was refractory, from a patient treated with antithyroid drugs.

DNA of the CDR3: TGTGCCAGCAGCCAAGGGGACATCAGTGAAGCTTTCTTT. It is translated as CASSQGDISEAFF. The chain employs TRBV3-1 and TRBJ1-1, with TRBD1 as a possible D gene (6 bases). Germline values: CDR1 LGHDT, CDR2 YNNKEL (reference sequence). Trimming took 1 base from V and 7 from J, leaving 10 bases between them. The CDR3 covers 13 residues.